The 29 T cell receptor beta chains listed next were all sequenced from one sample in a study of OX40 agonist ivuxolimab in advanced cancers. The assay was immunoSEQ multiplex PCR, and TCRdb's table has in-frame clones only and misses some. The top ten clones hold over 0.65% of a sample with 98,000 or so clones, roughly nine tenths of them seen once. Sequenced here: CD4+ or CD8+ T cells sorted from blood, sampled in a trial of the OX40 agonist ivuxolimab. The receptors stem from an adult with an advanced solid tumor such as melanoma, head and neck, liver or kidney cancer.

V is TRBV6-6 and J is TRBJ2-7; D may be TRBD2 (6 bases). V was clipped by 6 bases and J by 0 bases, with 12 bases between them. The length of the CDR3 is 14 residues. CDR1 is MNHNY and CDR2 is SVGAGI in the germline V gene (reference sequence). The CDR3 sequence: CASSPSGPSYEQYF. In DNA, the CDR3 is TGTGCCAGCAGCCCCAGCGGGCCCTCCTACGAGCAGTACTTC.

This sequence joins TRBV19 and TRBJ1-1; unclear D gene. Deletions cut 1 base from V and 0 bases from J, with 12 bases between. CDR3 length: 16 residues. The germline gives CDR1 LNHDA, CDR2 SQIVND (reference sequence). CDR3 sequence: CASSIVGRFMNTEAFF. The CDR3, as DNA: TGTGCCAGTAGTATAGTAGGCAGATTTATGAACACTGAAGCTTTCTTT.

J is TRBJ2-7 and V is TRBV9; D gene uncertain. Trimming removed 0 bases from V and 0 bases from J, with 13 bases in between. Germline V gives CDR1 SGDLS, CDR2 YYNGEE. The CDR3 sequence is 16 residues long. DNA of the CDR3: TGTGCCAGCAGCGTAGGTCCAGACCTCAACTCCTACGAGCAGTACTTC. Translation: CASSVGPDLNSYEQYF.

The chain combines TRBV5-8 with TRBJ2-7; 10 nucleotides line up with TRBD2. The CDR3 spans 16 residues. From germline, CDR1 is SGHTS and CDR2 YDEGEE. The V segment lost 3 bases and the J segment 0 bases; nucleotides outside the gene matches: 6. CDR3 sequence reads: CASSWWTSGVSYEQYF. The CDR3 coding sequence is TGTGCCAGCAGCTGGTGGACTAGCGGAGTCTCCTACGAGCAGTACTTC.

V usage is TRBV19 and J usage is TRBJ2-7; no definite D call. Trimming removed 6 bases at V and 1 base at J, with 13 bases between. The CDR3 is 14 residues long. Germline V lookup: CDR1 LNHDA, CDR2 SQIVND (reference sequence). CDR3 sequence reads: CASSPDLGSYEQYF. The CDR3 DNA follows: TGTGCCAGTAGCCCTGACCTGGGGTCCTACGAGCAGTACTTC. Drawing the rest from reference TRBV19 and TRBJ2-7, the complete variable domain is DGGITQSPKYLFRKEGQNVTLSCEQNLNHDAMYWYRQDPGQGLRLIYYSQIVNDFQKGDIAEGYSVSREKKESFPLTVTSAQKNPTAFYLCASSPDLGSYEQYFGPGTRLTVT.

The chain uses TRBV11-2 and TRBJ2-2, with D possibly TRBD1 on 6 matching bases. Germline loops: CDR1 SGHAT, CDR2 FQNNGV. The CDR3 extends over 17 amino acids. V was pared by 5 bases and J by 2 bases, with 18 bases between. As DNA, the CDR3 is TGTGCCAGCAGCCCGAATCCTAGACAGGCCAACACCGGGGAGCTGTTTTTT. Protein: CASSPNPRQANTGELFF.

A single count supports this clone. CDR3 in amino acids: CASSLHQGYEQYV. CDR3 nucleotides: TGTGCCAGCAGCTTACATCAGGGGTACGAGCAGTACGTC. The J gene is TRBJ2-7, the V gene TRBV7-4; tentative D call: TRBD1 (6 bases). In germline, CDR1 is SGHVT, CDR2 SQSDAQ. The CDR3 runs to 13 residues. V lost 2 bases to trimming and J lost 4 bases, with 9 bases between them.

This chain connects TRBV20-1 to TRBJ2-2; a weak D match, TRBD1 (5 bases). There are 11 residues in the CDR3. Germline CDR1 and CDR2: DFQATT and SNEGSKA (reference sequence). V lost 3 bases to trimming and J lost 6 bases, with 5 bases between them. CDR3 region: CSARGPGELFF. CDR3 nucleotides: TGCAGTGCTAGGGGGCCCGGGGAGCTGTTTTTT.

This chain connects TRBV7-6 to TRBJ2-1; 7 nucleotides agree with TRBD1. The ends lost 6 bases at V and 5 bases at J; junction bases unmatched: 10. The CDR3 consists of 15 residues. Germline V gene data show CDR1 as SGHVS and CDR2 as FNYEAQ. For the CDR3, the DNA is TGTGCCAGCAGTACGAGACAGGGATGGAACAATGAGCAGTTCTTC. Translation: CASSTRQGWNNEQFF.

V gene TRBV25-1 combines with J gene TRBJ2-2; no clear D gene. This CDR3 is built from 13 residues. Germline-derived CDR1 and CDR2 are MGHDK and SYGVNS. Trimming took 7 bases from V and 2 from J, leaving 8 bases between them. In DNA form, the CDR3 reads TGTGCCAGCAAGTCTTATAACACCGGGGAGCTGTTTTTT. Protein: CASKSYNTGELFF. Combining the CDR3 with reference TRBV25-1 and TRBJ2-2 gives the whole variable domain EADIYQTPRYLVIGTGKKITLECSQTMGHDKMYWYQQDPGMELHLIHYSYGVNSTEKGDLSSESTVSRIRTEHFPLTLESARPSHTSQYLCASKSYNTGELFFGEGSRLTVL.

This chain links TRBV19 with TRBJ1-2; D is undetermined. The CDR3 has 14 residues. Germline values: CDR1 LNHDA, CDR2 SQIVND (reference sequence). The V and J ends lost 6 bases and 8 bases respectively, with 19 bases between them. CDR3 DNA sequence: TGTGCCAGTAGCCAAGCGGGCTTTCAATTGGGCTACACCTTC. This encodes CASSQAGFQLGYTF. Looking up the rest from reference TRBV19 and TRBJ1-2 gives the full variable domain: DGGITQSPKYLFRKEGQNVTLSCEQNLNHDAMYWYRQDPGQGLRLIYYSQIVNDFQKGDIAEGYSVSREKKESFPLTVTSAQKNPTAFYLCASSQAGFQLGYTFGSGTRLTVV.

This sequence joins TRBV19 and TRBJ2-5, with TRBD2 matching 10 bases. With V trimmed by 5 bases and J by 4 bases, 7 bases remained unmatched. This CDR3 region has 15 residues. Per the germline V gene, CDR1 is LNHDA and CDR2 is SQIVND (reference sequence). CDR3 residues: CASSQAGGQSETQYF. The DNA for the CDR3 is TGTGCCAGTAGTCAAGCGGGAGGGCAATCAGAGACCCAGTACTTC. The whole variable domain, filled in from reference TRBV19 and TRBJ2-5, reads DGGITQSPKYLFRKEGQNVTLSCEQNLNHDAMYWYRQDPGQGLRLIYYSQIVNDFQKGDIAEGYSVSREKKESFPLTVTSAQKNPTAFYLCASSQAGGQSETQYFGPGTRLLVL.

The rearrangement links TRBV19 to TRBJ2-1, with D maybe TRBD2 (6 bases). CDR3 length equals 14 residues. The germline CDR1 and CDR2 sequences are LNHDA and SQIVND (reference sequence). V was pared by 4 bases and J by 4 bases, with 11 bases between. This CDR3 is CASSTAGRYNEQFF. The CDR3 bases are TGTGCCAGTAGTACGGCGGGAAGGTACAATGAGCAGTTCTTC.

The chain links TRBV5-1 to TRBJ1-2, with TRBD1 identical over 7 bases. CDR1 is SGHRS, CDR2 YFSETQ, per germline. The CDR3 loop spans 13 amino acids. The trim removed 4 bases at V and 6 bases at J, leaving 6 bases unmatched. The CDR3 spells CASSQTTGDGYTF. The CDR3, as DNA: TGCGCCAGCAGCCAAACCACAGGGGATGGCTACACCTTC.

The J gene is TRBJ2-3, the V gene TRBV4-2; D is undetermined. Per the germline V gene, CDR1 is LGHNA and CDR2 is YNFKEQ. This CDR3 is 14 amino acids long. Trimming removed 4 bases at V and 1 base at J, with 9 bases between. CDR3 bases: TGTGCCAGCAGCCCAATTTCCGGCACAGATACGCAGTATTTT. Its protein product is CASSPISGTDTQYF.

In the case of this clone: Distinct nucleotide sequences in the sample also encode this CDR3. Here the CDR3 reads CASRRDSYEQYF. The CDR3 coding sequence is TGTGCCAGTCGAAGGGACAGCTACGAGCAGTACTTC. The rearrangement links TRBV2 to TRBJ2-7, with 7 nucleotides matching TRBD1. In germline, CDR1 is SNHLY, CDR2 FYNNEI. The CDR3 contains 12 residues. The V gene end was trimmed by 9 bases and the J gene end by 3 bases; junction bases not matched to a gene: 5.

The chain uses TRBV28 and TRBJ1-2, with no clear D. CDR1 is MDHEN, CDR2 SYDVKM, per germline. CDR3 length: 11 amino acids. Trimming took 6 bases from V and 7 from J, leaving 9 bases between them. CDR3 region: CASSPSGGYTF. The CDR3 DNA is TGTGCCAGCAGCCCCTCCGGTGGCTACACCTTC.

The rearrangement uses TRBV7-3 and TRBJ1-1; a weak D match, TRBD1 (6 bases). Germline V lookup: CDR1 SGHTA, CDR2 FQGTGA. The ends were cut back, 1 base at V and 10 bases at J, with 13 bases in the middle. The CDR3 consists of 13 residues. The DNA for the CDR3 is TGTGCCAGCAGCTTAAAAGGGGGTTCGCGAGCTTTCTTT. Its translation is CASSLKGGSRAFF.

The rearrangement uses TRBV14 and TRBJ1-1; D unclear. V was trimmed by 4 bases and J by 2 bases, leaving 14 bases between them. The CDR3 covers 15 residues. Germline V lookup: CDR1 SGHDN, CDR2 FVKESK. The chain's CDR3 is CASSLQTLHNTEAFF. As DNA, the CDR3 is TGTGCCAGCAGCCTCCAAACACTTCACAACACTGAAGCTTTCTTT.

The chain combines TRBV19 with TRBJ1-5, with D possibly TRBD1 on 5 matching bases. This CDR3 region has 15 residues. Deletions cut 8 bases from V and 2 bases from J, with 16 bases between. CDR1 is LNHDA, CDR2 SQIVND, per germline (reference sequence). CDR3 region: CASASHWGGNQPQHF. The CDR3 region has the DNA TGTGCCAGTGCCTCCCACTGGGGCGGCAATCAGCCCCAGCATTTT.

V usage is TRBV6-5 and J usage is TRBJ2-5; weak D call: TRBD1 (5 bases). V dropped 6 bases and J dropped 4 bases, with 12 bases sitting between them. CDR3 length equals 13 residues. Germline CDR1 is MNHEY and CDR2 is SVGAGI. The CDR3 here is CASRQTGAETQYF. DNA of the CDR3: TGTGCCAGCAGACAGACTGGGGCAGAGACCCAGTACTTC.

The chain is built from TRBV5-1 and TRBJ2-7; D may match TRBD1 or TRBD2 (8 bases each). The germline gives CDR1 SGHRS, CDR2 YFSETQ. V was pared by 0 bases and J by 6 bases, with 19 bases between. The CDR3 length is 16 residues. CDR3 loop: CASSLALDRGLGEQYF. Written as DNA, the CDR3 is TGCGCCAGCAGCTTGGCCCTAGACAGGGGACTAGGCGAGCAGTACTTC.

Comments on this clone: This specimen includes other DNA sequences encoding the same CDR3. The rearrangement joins TRBV7-9 to TRBJ2-1; D call uncertain. Germline V lookup: CDR1 SEHNR, CDR2 FQNEAQ (reference sequence). V was pared by 4 bases and J by 0 bases, with 10 bases between. The CDR3 length is 15 residues. CDR3: CASSSRGSSYNEQFF. In DNA, the CDR3 is TGTGCCAGCAGCTCCCGAGGCAGCTCCTACAATGAGCAGTTCTTC.

J is TRBJ2-7 and V is TRBV6-5; D unresolved. CDR3 length: 12 residues. V lost 6 bases, J lost 5 bases, and 11 bases lay in between. Per the germline V gene, CDR1 is MNHEY and CDR2 is SVGAGI. CDR3 region: CASSPDVNEQYF. The CDR3 region has the DNA TGTGCCAGCAGCCCGGATGTCAACGAGCAGTACTTC.

The rearrangement joins TRBV4-2 to TRBJ2-2; D gene unclear. Germline V gene data show CDR1 as LGHNA and CDR2 as YNFKEQ. Between the trimmed V and J ends, which lost 0 bases and 2 bases, there was a span of 4 bases. The CDR3 totals 14 residues. The CDR3 bases are TGTGCCAGCAGCCAAGATCCTAACACCGGGGAGCTGTTTTTT. It encodes CASSQDPNTGELFF.

The rearrangement joins TRBV6-5 to TRBJ2-3; possible D gene TRBD2, 5 bases. The CDR3 spans 13 residues. Germline V CDR1 and CDR2: MNHEY, SVGAGI. V dropped 10 bases and J dropped 1 base, with 12 bases sitting between them. The chain's CDR3 is CATTLGGTDTQYF. Written as DNA, the CDR3 is TGTGCCACCACCTTGGGAGGCACAGATACGCAGTATTTT.

This clone turned up a few times. The genes are TRBV19 and TRBJ1-5; D ambiguous. The CDR3 runs to 17 residues. V was clipped by 1 base and J by 3 bases, with 16 bases between them. The germline CDR1 and CDR2 sequences are LNHDA and SQIVND (reference sequence). The CDR3 DNA reads as TGTGCCAGTAGTATAGGTAGGCCAAGAGCTCTCAATCAGCCCCAGCATTTT. Translation: CASSIGRPRALNQPQHF. Together with reference TRBV19 and TRBJ1-5, the CDR3 gives the full variable domain: DGGITQSPKYLFRKEGQNVTLSCEQNLNHDAMYWYRQDPGQGLRLIYYSQIVNDFQKGDIAEGYSVSREKKESFPLTVTSAQKNPTAFYLCASSIGRPRALNQPQHFGDGTRLSIL.

This clone was picked up a small number of times. The genes are TRBV5-1 and TRBJ1-2; perhaps TRBD1 as D (6 bases). Germline V CDR1 and CDR2: SGHRS, YFSETQ. The CDR3 extends over 14 amino acids. V lost 1 base, J lost 7 bases, and 14 bases lay in between. The CDR3 here is CASSLNRVAFGYTF. In nucleotides, the CDR3 is TGCGCCAGCAGCTTGAACAGGGTCGCGTTTGGCTACACCTTC.

A single count supports this clone. The rearrangement joins TRBV27 to TRBJ2-3, with D tentatively TRBD1 (7 bases). Per the germline V gene, CDR1 is MNHEY and CDR2 is SMNVEV (reference sequence). The CDR3 totals 14 residues. V gave up 5 bases and J gave up 5 bases, with 14 bases separating them. CDR3 DNA sequence: TGTGCCAGCAGTAAATCCCAGGGGGGAGATACGCAGTATTTT. This translates into CASSKSQGGDTQYF.